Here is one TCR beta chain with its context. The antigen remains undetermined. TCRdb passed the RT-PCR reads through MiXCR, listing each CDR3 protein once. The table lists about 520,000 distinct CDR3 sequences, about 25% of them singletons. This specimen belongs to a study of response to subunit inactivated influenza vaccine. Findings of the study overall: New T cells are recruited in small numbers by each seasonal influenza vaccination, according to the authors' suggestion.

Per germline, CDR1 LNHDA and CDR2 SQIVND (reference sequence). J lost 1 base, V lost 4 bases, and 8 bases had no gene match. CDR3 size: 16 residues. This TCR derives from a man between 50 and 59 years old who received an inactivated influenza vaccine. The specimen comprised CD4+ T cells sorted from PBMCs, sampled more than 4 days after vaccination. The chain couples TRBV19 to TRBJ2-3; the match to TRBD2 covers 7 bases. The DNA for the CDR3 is TGTGCCAGTAGTACCAGGGACCGGGAGGGCACAGATACGCAGTATTTT. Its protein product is CASSTRDREGTDTQYF.